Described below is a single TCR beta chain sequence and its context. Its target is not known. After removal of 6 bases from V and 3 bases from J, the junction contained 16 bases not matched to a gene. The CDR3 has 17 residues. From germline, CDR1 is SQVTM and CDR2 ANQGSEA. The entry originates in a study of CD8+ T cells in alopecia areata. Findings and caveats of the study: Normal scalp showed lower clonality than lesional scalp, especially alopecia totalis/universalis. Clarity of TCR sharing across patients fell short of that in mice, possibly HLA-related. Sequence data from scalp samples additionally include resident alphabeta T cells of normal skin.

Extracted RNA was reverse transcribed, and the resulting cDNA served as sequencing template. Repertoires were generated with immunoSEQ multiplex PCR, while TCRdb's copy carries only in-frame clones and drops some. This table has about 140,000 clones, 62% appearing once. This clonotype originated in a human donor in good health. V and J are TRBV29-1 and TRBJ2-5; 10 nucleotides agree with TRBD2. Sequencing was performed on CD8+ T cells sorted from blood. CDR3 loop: CSVVGTSEDPREETQYF. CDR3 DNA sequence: TGCAGCGTAGTCGGGACTAGCGAGGATCCGAGGGAAGAGACCCAGTACTTC. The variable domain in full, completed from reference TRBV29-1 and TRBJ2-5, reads SAVISQKPSRDICQRGTSLTIQCQVDSQVTMMFWYRQQPGQSLTLIATANQGSEATYESGFVIDKFPISRPNLTFSTLTVSNMSPEDSSIYLCSVVGTSEDPREETQYFGPGTRLLVL.